The source of this TCR beta chain is a study of cytomegalovirus exposure and HLA in healthy donors. Study findings and constraints: Most observed TCR sequences were rare, whereas some public TCRs were detected in many donors. Roughly uniform sequencing depth across donors was assumed, possibly incorrectly.

In the PCR, 60 Vbeta and 13 Jbeta primers were used. Here immunoSEQ multiplex PCR was the method, and the copy in TCRdb shows in-frame clones only, minus some. The table lists about 160,000 clones. Note on this clone: Its target is unknown.

Participants comprised healthy donors of bone marrow. This receptor was identified in a woman in her sixties in good health and CMV-seronegative. The sample comprised PBMCs.

The CDR3 region has the DNA TGTGCCAGTAGTATAGCACCCAGGGAGGGGGACGGCTACACCTTC. The encoded protein is CASSIAPREGDGYTF. J is TRBJ1-2 and V is TRBV19; D is perhaps TRBD1 (6 bases). Germline-derived CDR1 and CDR2 are LNHDA and SQIVND (reference sequence). V lost 1 base and J 8 bases, leaving 17 bases between the germline ends. CDR3 size: 15 residues.